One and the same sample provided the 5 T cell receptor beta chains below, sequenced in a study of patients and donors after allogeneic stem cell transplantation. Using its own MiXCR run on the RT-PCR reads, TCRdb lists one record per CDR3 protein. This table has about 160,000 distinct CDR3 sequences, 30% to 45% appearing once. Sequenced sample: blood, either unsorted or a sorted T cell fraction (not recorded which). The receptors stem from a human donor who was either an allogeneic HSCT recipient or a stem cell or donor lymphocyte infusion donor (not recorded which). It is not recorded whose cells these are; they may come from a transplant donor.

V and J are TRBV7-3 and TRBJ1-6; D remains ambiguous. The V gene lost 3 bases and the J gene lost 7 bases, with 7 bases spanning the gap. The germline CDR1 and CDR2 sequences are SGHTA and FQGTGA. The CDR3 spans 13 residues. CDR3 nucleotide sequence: TGTGCCAGCAGCTTTACCCCCAATTCACCCCTCCACTTT. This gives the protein CASSFTPNSPLHF.

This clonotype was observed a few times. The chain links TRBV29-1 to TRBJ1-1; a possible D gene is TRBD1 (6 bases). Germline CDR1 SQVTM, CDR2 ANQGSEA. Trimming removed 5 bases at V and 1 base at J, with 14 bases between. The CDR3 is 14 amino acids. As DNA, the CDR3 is TGCAGCGTTACCTGGACAGAACCGAACACTGAAGCTTTCTTT. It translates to CSVTWTEPNTEAFF.

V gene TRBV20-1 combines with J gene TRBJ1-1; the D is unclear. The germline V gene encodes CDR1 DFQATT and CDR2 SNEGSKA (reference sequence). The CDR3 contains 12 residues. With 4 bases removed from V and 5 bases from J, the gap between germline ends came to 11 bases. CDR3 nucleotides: TGCAGTGCTACCTCCAAAGGTACTGAAGCTTTCTTT. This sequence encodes CSATSKGTEAFF.

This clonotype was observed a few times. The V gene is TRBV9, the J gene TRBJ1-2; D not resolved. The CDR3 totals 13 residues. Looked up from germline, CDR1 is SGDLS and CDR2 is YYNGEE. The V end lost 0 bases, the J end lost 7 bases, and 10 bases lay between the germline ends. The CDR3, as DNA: TGTGCCAGCAGCGTAGCAGACCGGGGTGGCTACACCTTC. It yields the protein CASSVADRGGYTF.

Written as DNA, the CDR3 is TGTGCCGTCAAGGGACAGATGAACACTGAAGCTTTCTTT. Protein product: CAVKGQMNTEAFF. This chain connects TRBV28 to TRBJ1-1; 7 bases agree with TRBD1. Germline CDR1 reads MDHEN; CDR2 reads SYDVKM. CDR3 length equals 13 residues. V lost 11 bases and J lost 0; bases outside the gene matches: 6.